Sequencing of this T cell receptor (beta chain) was carried out in a study of Ad26.COV2.S vaccination and SARS-CoV-2 variants. Study context: In the study, Ad26.COV2.S was injected intramuscularly once, or twice 56 days apart.

Germline lookup yields CDR1 PRHDT and CDR2 FYEKMQ (reference sequence). J was trimmed by 1 base and V by 5 bases; bases with no gene match: 4. CDR3 length equals 15 residues. Profiled with immunoSEQ multiplex PCR; TCRdb holds only in-frame clones, not every one. The sample shows hundreds of thousands of clones, about 89% of them seen only once. Noted treatment: approximately 18 received Ad26.COV2.S at low or high dose, single or two shots; 5 received placebo; per-sample allocation not given. At day 63 after the first vaccine or placebo injection, samples were drawn. The individual, an adult aged 18-55 years, was a donor in Boston.

The specimen was peripheral blood, collected in a trial of Ad26.COV2.S vaccine versus placebo. This chain links TRBV13 with TRBJ2-3, with 9 bases lining up with TRBD1. The receptor was isolated from a person aged 18-60 years who received the Ad26.COV2.S COVID-19 vaccine or a placebo. The CDR3 loop reads CASSPRTGGTDTQYF. In nucleotides, the CDR3 is TGTGCCAGCAGCCCCCGGACAGGGGGCACAGATACGCAGTATTTT.